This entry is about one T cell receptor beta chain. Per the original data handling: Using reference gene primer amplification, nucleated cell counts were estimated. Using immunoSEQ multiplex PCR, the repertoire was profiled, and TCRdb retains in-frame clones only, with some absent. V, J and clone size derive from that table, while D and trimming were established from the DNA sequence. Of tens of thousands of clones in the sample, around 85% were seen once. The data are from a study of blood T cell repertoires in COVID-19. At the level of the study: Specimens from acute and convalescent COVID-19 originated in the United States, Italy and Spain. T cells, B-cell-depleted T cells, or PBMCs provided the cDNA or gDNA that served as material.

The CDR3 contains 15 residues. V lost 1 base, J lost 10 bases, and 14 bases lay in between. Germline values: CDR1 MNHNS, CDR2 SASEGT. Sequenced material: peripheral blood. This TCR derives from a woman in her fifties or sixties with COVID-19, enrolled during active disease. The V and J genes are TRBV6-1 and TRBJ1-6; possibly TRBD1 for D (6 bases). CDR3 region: CASSEVGGLSSPLHF. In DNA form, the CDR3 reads TGTGCCAGCAGTGAAGTGGGGGGGCTATCGTCACCCCTCCACTTT.